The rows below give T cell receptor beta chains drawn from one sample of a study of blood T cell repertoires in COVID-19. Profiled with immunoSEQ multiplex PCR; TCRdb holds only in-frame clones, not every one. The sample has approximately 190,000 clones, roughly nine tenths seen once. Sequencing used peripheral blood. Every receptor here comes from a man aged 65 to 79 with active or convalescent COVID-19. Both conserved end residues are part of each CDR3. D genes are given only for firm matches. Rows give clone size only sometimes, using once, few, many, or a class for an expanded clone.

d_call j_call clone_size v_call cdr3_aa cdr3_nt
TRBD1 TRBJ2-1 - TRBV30 CAWSGDSSYNEQFF TGTGCCTGGAGTGGGGACAGCTCCTACAATGAGCAGTTCTTC
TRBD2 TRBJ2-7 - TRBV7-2 CASSSARVAGFYEQYF TGTGCCAGCAGCTCTGCTAGGGTAGCGGGGTTCTACGAGCAGTACTTC
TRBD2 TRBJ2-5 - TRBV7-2 CASSSKIAGVLRETQYF TGTGCCAGCAGCTCAAAGATAGCGGGAGTCTTGCGGGAGACCCAGTACTTC
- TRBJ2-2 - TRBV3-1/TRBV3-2 CASSQQTTGELFF TGTGCCAGCAGCCAACAGACTACCGGGGAGCTGTTTTTT
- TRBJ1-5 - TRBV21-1 CASSKALTLDGNQPQHF TGTGCCAGCAGCAAAGCGTTAACGCTAGACGGGAATCAGCCCCAGCATTTT
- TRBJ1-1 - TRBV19 CASSMEGTRMNTEAFF TGTGCCAGTAGTATGGAGGGAACTCGGATGAACACTGAAGCTTTCTTT
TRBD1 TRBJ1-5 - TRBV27 CASSKQGLGNQPQHF TGTGCCAGCAGTAAACAGGGGTTAGGCAATCAGCCCCAGCATTTT
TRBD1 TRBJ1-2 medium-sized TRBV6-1 CASSERTGKWDYGYTF TGTGCCAGCAGCGAACGGACAGGGAAATGGGACTATGGCTACACCTTC
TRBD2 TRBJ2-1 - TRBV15 CATSREGTSGRYGEQFF TGTGCCACCAGCAGAGAGGGGACTAGCGGGAGGTATGGTGAGCAGTTCTTC
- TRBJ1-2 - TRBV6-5 CASTAAFNYGYTF TGTGCCAGCACCGCGGCTTTTAACTATGGCTACACCTTC
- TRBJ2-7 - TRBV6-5 CASSYEYGLTYEQYF TGTGCCAGCAGTTACGAATATGGCTTGACCTACGAGCAGTACTTC
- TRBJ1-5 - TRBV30 CAWSVVREVQPQHF TGTGCCTGGAGTGTAGTGAGGGAGGTTCAGCCCCAGCATTTT
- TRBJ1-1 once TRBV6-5 CASSSPGRNTEAFF TGTGCCAGCAGTTCCCCGGGGAGGAACACTGAAGCTTTCTTT
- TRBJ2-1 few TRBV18 CASSPSITAQINYNEQFF TGTGCCAGCTCACCATCAATCACGGCACAGATAAACTACAATGAGCAGTTCTTC
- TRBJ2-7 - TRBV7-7 CASSLEEGATYEQYF TGTGCTAGCAGCTTAGAGGAGGGGGCAACCTACGAGCAGTACTTC
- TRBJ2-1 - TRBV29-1 CSVLEGARSDQFF TGCAGCGTCTTGGAGGGGGCGCGGAGCGATCAGTTCTTC
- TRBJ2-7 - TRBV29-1 CSVEVLSTREQYF TGCAGCGTTGAGGTTTTGTCGACGAGGGAGCAGTACTTC
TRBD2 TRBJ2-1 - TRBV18 CASSPLAGGPNEQFF TGTGCCAGCTCACCCCTAGCGGGAGGACCCAATGAGCAGTTCTTC
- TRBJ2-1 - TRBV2 CASSVSTVGSYNEQFF TGTGCCAGCAGTGTTTCAACAGTTGGCTCCTACAATGAGCAGTTCTTC
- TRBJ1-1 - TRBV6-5 CASSPGGSVNTEAFF TGTGCCAGCAGCCCCGGGGGGAGTGTGAACACTGAAGCTTTCTTT
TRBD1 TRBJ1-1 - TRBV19 CASSIPPPGQGPKTNTEAFF TGTGCCAGTAGTATCCCTCCTCCGGGACAGGGGCCGAAGACGAACACTGAAGCTTTCTTT
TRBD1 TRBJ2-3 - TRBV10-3 CAITPTGTRTDTQYF TGTGCCATCACTCCGACAGGGACACGGACAGATACGCAGTATTTT
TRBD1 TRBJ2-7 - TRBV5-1 CASSGQGPTYEQYF TGCGCCAGCAGTGGACAGGGTCCCACCTACGAGCAGTACTTC
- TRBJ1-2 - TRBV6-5 CASSTDRGYGYTF TGTGCCAGCAGCACGGACAGAGGCTATGGCTACACCTTC